A single sample is the source of the 7 T cell receptor beta chains below, sequenced in a study of blood T cell repertoires in COVID-19. Assay: immunoSEQ multiplex PCR; the TCRdb copy retains only in-frame clones and omits some. Counted here are 140,000 or so clones, 65% to 80% occurring once; the ten biggest clones make up over 15%. The source material was peripheral blood. The source is a man aged 50 to 59 with acute or convalescent COVID-19.

J is TRBJ2-7 and V is TRBV6-5; 10 nucleotides agree with TRBD1. The V and J ends lost 8 bases and 4 bases, in that order; junction bases with no gene match: 5. The CDR3 totals 13 residues. Germline V gene data show CDR1 as MNHEY and CDR2 as SVGAGI. CDR3 region: CASERDRGYEQYF. CDR3 DNA sequence: TGTGCCAGCGAGAGGGACAGGGGTTACGAGCAGTACTTC.

The chain couples TRBV30 to TRBJ1-4, with unresolved D. V lost 3 bases, J lost 4 bases, and 9 bases lay in between. This CDR3 is built from 13 residues. Germline V CDR1 and CDR2: GTSNPN, SVGIG (reference sequence). The CDR3 bases are TGTGCCTGGAGGAGGGATATTAATGAAAAACTGTTTTTT. This codes for CAWRRDINEKLFF.

This clone is a singleton in its sample. J is TRBJ1-1 and V is TRBV5-1; tentatively, D is TRBD1 (6 bases). The CDR3 is made up of 14 amino acids. Trimming took off 4 bases at V and 1 base at J, with 11 bases between the two ends. Germline lookup yields CDR1 SGHRS and CDR2 YFSETQ. The chain's CDR3 is CASSPGTSNTEAFF. CDR3 DNA: TGCGCCAGCAGCCCCGGGACATCGAACACTGAAGCTTTCTTT.

The chain joins TRBV18 to TRBJ1-1; no definite D call. Trimming removed 6 bases from V and 5 bases from J, with 22 bases in between. This CDR3 has 16 residues. The germline V gene encodes CDR1 KGHSH and CDR2 LQKENI. CDR3 sequence reads: CASSLLGMKTGTEAFF. The DNA of the CDR3 is TGTGCCAGCTCGCTCCTCGGGATGAAGACTGGGACTGAAGCTTTCTTT.

The chain recombines TRBV5-4 with TRBJ2-1, with 10 bases fitting TRBD2. V was clipped by 10 bases and J by 4 bases; unmatched bases: 5. Germline V gene data show CDR1 as SGHNT and CDR2 as YYREEE (reference sequence). This CDR3 spans 13 amino acids. In nucleotides, the CDR3 is TGTGCCGGGGAGCGGGGGGGTTACAATGAGCAGTTCTTC. Amino acids: CAGERGGYNEQFF.

The rearrangement links TRBV30 to TRBJ2-4; TRBD1 matches at 10 bases. In germline, CDR1 is GTSNPN, CDR2 SVGIG (reference sequence). This CDR3 has 15 amino acids. The J segment lost 4 bases and the V segment lost 3 bases, leaving 6 bases of the junction unmatched. The CDR3 protein is CAWSDRTGGKNIQYF. CDR3 DNA: TGTGCCTGGAGCGACCGGACAGGGGGAAAAAACATTCAGTACTTC.

The genes are TRBV30 and TRBJ1-5; TRBD1 matches at 9 bases. From germline, CDR1 is GTSNPN and CDR2 SVGIG (reference sequence). The V gene end was trimmed by 3 bases and the J gene end by 4 bases; junction bases not matched to a gene: 7. The CDR3 has 15 residues. The CDR3 region is CAWSYGTGLNQPQHF. As DNA, the CDR3 is TGTGCCTGGAGCTATGGGACAGGGCTAAATCAGCCCCAGCATTTT.